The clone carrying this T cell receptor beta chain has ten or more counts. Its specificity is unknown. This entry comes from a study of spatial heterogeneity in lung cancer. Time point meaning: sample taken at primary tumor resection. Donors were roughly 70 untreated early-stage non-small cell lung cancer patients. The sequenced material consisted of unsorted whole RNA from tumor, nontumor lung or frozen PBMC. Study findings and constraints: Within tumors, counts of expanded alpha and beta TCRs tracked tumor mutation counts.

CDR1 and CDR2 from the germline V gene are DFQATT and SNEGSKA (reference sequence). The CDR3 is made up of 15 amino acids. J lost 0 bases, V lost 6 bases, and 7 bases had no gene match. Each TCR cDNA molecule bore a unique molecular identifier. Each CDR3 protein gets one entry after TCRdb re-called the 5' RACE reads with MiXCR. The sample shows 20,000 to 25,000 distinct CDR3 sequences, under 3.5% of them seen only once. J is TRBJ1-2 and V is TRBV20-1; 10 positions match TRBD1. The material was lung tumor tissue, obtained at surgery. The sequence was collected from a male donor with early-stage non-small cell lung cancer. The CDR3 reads CSAQDRGHSNYGYTF. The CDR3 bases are TGCAGTGCCCAAGACAGGGGGCATTCTAACTATGGCTACACCTTC.